This T cell receptor beta chain was captured in a study of T cell repertoires in cytomegalovirus infection. Study context: Recently identified HLA-C-restricted CMV epitopes were among the peptides used. An indication of both CMV infection and matching HLA type came from public TCR beta signatures. General study points: What dominated the ex vivo response were HLA-C-restricted CMV-specific TCR beta clonotypes. Identification of carriers of CMV plus the relevant HLA was performed using cumulative public TCR beta family frequency.

Looked up from germline, CDR1 is DFQATT and CDR2 is SNEGSKA (reference sequence). Trimming pared 5 bases from V and 4 bases from J, leaving 19 bases between. CDR3 length: 15 residues. As for this clonotype: Its matching antigen is unknown.

TCRdb passed the reads through MiXCR, listing each CDR3 protein once. The sample includes under 300,000 distinct CDR3 sequences, less than 25% of them seen just once. The chain joins TRBV20-1 to TRBJ2-3; no clear D. The origin of this receptor is a human donor in good health (CMV status not recorded). Some clones in this sample may be carry-over from other donors' samples. This specimen consisted of cultured PBMCs, obtained from culture after CMV antigen stimulation. The CDR3 coding sequence is TGCAGTGCTTTACCGGGCCTAACGCTACCAGATACGCAGTATTTT. Protein sequence: CSALPGLTLPDTQYF.